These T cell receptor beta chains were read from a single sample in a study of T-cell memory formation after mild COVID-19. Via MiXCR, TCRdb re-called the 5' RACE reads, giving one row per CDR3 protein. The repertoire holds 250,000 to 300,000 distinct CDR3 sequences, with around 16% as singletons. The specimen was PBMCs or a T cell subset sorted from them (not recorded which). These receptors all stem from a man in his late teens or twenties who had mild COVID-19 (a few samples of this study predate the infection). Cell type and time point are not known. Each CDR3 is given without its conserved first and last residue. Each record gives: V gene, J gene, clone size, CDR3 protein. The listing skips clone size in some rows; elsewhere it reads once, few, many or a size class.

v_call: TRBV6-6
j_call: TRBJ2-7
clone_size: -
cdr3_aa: ASRDPLVRRKQY

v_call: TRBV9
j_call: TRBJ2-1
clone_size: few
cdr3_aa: ASSVSGTSGGVEQF

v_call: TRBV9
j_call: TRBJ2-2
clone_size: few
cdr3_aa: ASRSNTGELF

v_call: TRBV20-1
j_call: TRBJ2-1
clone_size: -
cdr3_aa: SAGGGSLYNEQF

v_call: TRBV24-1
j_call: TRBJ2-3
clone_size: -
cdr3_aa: ATSEGQGMDTQY

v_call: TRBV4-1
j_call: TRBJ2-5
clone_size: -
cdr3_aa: ASSQGGTSGGYQETQY

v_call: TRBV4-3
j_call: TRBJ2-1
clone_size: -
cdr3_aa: ASSQVFAAGDEQF

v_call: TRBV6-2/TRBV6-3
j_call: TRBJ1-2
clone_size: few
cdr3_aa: ASTLDRKGYT

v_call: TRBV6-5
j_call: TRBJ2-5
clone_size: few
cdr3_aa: ASSYSVKQGPETQY

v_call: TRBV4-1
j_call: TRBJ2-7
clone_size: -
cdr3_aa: ASSQVRGRNHEQY

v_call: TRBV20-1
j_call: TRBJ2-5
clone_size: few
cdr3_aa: SARRLAGDQETQY

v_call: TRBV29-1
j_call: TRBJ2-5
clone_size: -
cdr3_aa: SVDLSTRKETQY

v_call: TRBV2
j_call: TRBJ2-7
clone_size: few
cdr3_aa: ASRGSGVKQY

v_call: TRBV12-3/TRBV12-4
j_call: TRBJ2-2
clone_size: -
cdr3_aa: ASSLRGVGTGELF

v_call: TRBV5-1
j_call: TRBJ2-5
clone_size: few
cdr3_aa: ASSLAGSGGAGETQY

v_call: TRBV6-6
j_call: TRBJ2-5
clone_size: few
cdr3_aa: ASSYDRDRGWETQY

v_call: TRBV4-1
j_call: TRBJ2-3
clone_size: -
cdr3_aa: ASRGGDTQY

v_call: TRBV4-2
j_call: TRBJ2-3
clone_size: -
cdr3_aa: ASSQEPDTQY

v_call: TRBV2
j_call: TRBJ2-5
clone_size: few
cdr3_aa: ASSTGPETQY

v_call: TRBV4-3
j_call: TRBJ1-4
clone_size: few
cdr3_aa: ASSQDGQLNYQGLF

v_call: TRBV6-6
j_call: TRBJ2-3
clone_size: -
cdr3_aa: ASSHRTDTQY

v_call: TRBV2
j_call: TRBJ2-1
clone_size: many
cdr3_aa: ASSGRSRLNHNEQF

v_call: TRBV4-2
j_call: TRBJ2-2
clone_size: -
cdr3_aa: ASSRKLAGATGELF

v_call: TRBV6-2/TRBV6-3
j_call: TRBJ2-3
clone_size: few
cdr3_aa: ASTLRTSGSTDTQY

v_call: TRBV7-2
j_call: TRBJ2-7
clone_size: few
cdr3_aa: ASSLDRGDYEQY

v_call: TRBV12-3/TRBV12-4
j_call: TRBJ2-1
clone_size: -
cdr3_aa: ASSAPSGGYNEQF

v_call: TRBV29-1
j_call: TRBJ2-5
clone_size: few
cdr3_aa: SVRPFPAAGQGETQY

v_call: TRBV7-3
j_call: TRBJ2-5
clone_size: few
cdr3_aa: ASSAGGRETQY

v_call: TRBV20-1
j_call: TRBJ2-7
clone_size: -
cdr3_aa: SARGWTPSEQY

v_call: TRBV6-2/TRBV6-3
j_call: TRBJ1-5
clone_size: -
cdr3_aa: ASSSPGHNQPQH

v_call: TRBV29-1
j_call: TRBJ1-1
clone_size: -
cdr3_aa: SVFRDINTEAF

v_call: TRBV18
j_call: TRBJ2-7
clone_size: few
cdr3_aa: ASSRLAGGSVHEQY

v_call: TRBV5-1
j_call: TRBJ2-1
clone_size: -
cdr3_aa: ASSLGLAGAYNEQF

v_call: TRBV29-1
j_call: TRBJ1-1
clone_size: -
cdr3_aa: SVTPGGTEAF

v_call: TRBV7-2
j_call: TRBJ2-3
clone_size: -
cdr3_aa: ASSLGHSSTDTQY

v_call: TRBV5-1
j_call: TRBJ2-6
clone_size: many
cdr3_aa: ASRSSGTGPSGANVLT

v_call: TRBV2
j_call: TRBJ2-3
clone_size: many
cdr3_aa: ASSFGGGTDTQY

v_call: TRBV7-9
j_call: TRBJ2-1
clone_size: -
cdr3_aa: ASSPVMEGLNEQF

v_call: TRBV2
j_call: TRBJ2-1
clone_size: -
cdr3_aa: ASSDPWTGKGWDYNEQF

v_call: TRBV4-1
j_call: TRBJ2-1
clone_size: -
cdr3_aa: ASSQHLQGADEQF

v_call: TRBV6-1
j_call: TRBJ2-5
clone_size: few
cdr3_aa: ASSELGGTQY

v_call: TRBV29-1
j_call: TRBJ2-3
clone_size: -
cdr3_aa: SGNDRASTQY

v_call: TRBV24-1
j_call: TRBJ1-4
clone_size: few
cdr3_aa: ATQGAGGDEKLF

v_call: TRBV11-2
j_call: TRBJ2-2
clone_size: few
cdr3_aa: ASSRDNGELF

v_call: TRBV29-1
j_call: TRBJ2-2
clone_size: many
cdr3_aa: SVSTGGAGELF

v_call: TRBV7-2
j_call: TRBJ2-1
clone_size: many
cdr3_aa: ASSLLGGGDEQF

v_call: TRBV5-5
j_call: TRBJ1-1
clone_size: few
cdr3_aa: ASSLIQGNTEAF

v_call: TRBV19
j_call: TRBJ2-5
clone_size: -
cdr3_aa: ASILADRPQETQY

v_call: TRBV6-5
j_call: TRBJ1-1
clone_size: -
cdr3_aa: ASSSETGLEAF

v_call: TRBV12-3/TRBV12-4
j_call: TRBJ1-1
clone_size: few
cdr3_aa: ASSFTGPNTEAF

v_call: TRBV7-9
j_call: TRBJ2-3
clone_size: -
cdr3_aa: ASSERRGQSTDTQY

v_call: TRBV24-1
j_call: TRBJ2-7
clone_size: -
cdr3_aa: ATSEVDFSYEQY